Below, one TCR beta chain is given with its context. Its specificity is unknown. Some clones are missing from TCRdb's copy, which holds only in-frame ones; the method was immunoSEQ multiplex PCR. The sample records hundreds of thousands of clones, 60% to 80% being singletons. This entry is derived from a study of cytotoxic CD8 clonotypes in ibrutinib-treated CLL. The overall study: Among patients, roughly 25 responded partially and 2 completely; around 14 then stayed remitted and 12 progressed after median 68 months. Study-wide results and limits: Sampling times (in sustained-remission versus progressing patients) were not the same.

J gave up 2 bases and V 4 bases, and 18 bases lay outside the gene matches. Germline values: CDR1 SGHRS, CDR2 YFSETQ. This CDR3 contains 19 residues. J is TRBJ2-5 and V is TRBV5-1, with TRBD2 identical over 9 bases. The clonotype was recovered from a human donor with chronic lymphocytic leukemia. Sequenced here: PBMCs, sampled after 36 months of ibrutinib treatment. Here the CDR3 reads CASSRSITGTSRLQETQYF. In nucleotides, the CDR3 is TGCGCCAGCAGCCGAAGCATTACCGGGACTAGCAGATTACAAGAGACCCAGTACTTC.